The 23 T cell receptor beta chains given below trace back to one sample, sequenced in a study of a mutant IDH1 vaccine in newly diagnosed glioma. Specified time point: baseline, week 1 (first vaccination visit). Treatment in this sample: pre-vaccination baseline after standard-of-care therapy. Sequencing was performed with immunoSEQ multiplex PCR; in TCRdb, only in-frame clones are kept and a portion is missing. Of roughly 70,000 clones in the sample, roughly 85% were seen once. The sample was PBMCs, taken from a glioma patient treated with radiotherapy, temozolomide or both. The receptors derive from a man aged 25 to 40 with glioma.

The chain combines TRBV19 with TRBJ2-5; 11 nucleotides agree with TRBD1. Germline V gene data show CDR1 as LNHDA and CDR2 as SQIVND (reference sequence). The CDR3 is 13 amino acids. J lost 4 bases, V lost 11 bases, and 6 bases had no gene match. The CDR3 DNA reads TGTGCCGCCTCGGACAGGGGGCGAGAGACCCAGTACTTC. Translated, it gives CAASDRGRETQYF.

The chain is built from TRBV27 and TRBJ1-1; D is uncertain. V lost 2 bases, J lost 1 base, and 8 bases lay in between. The V gene's germline CDR1 is MNHEY and CDR2 SMNVEV (reference sequence). There are 14 residues in the CDR3. Written as DNA, the CDR3 is TGTGCCAGCAGTTTAGGCCGGGGGAACACTGAAGCTTTCTTT. As protein: CASSLGRGNTEAFF.

This sequence joins TRBV29-1 and TRBJ2-1; 11 positions agree with TRBD2. With 5 bases clipped from V and 0 bases from J, the junction kept 18 bases outside the gene matches. The CDR3 is 20 amino acids. The V gene's germline CDR1 is SQVTM and CDR2 ANQGSEA. CDR3 coding DNA: TGCAGCGTTCCTACAAGTTCCGGGACTAGCGGTCCTAGCTCCTACAATGAGCAGTTCTTC. It yields the protein CSVPTSSGTSGPSSYNEQFF.

The genes are TRBV13 and TRBJ1-5; a weak D match, TRBD1 (5 bases). The CDR3 is 14 residues long. The V end lost 5 bases, the J end lost 1 base, and 9 bases lay between the germline ends. Germline CDR1 is PRHDT and CDR2 is FYEKMQ (reference sequence). The CDR3 spells CASSLRGSNQPQHF. The CDR3 DNA is TGTGCCAGCAGCCTCCGGGGGAGCAATCAGCCCCAGCATTTT.

In regard to this clone: One end of the junction does not line up with germline, which may come from a read error. The chain is built from TRBV6-5 and TRBJ2-7; D is perhaps TRBD1 or TRBD2 (5 bases each). In germline, CDR1 is MNHEY, CDR2 SVGAGI. The CDR3 consists of 14 residues. Here the CDR3 reads CASTYRMGDYEQYF. For the CDR3, the DNA is TGTGCCAGCACTTACCGGATGGGGGACTACGAGCAGTACTTC.

V usage is TRBV14 and J usage is TRBJ1-2; 7 nucleotides line up with TRBD1. The germline V gene has CDR1 SGHDN and CDR2 FVKESK. The CDR3 is made up of 16 amino acids. The junction had 9 bases not matched to a gene; V was cut back by 4 bases and J by 1 base. The chain's CDR3 is CASSRLRGGHNYGYTF. The CDR3 region has the DNA TGTGCCAGCAGCCGCTTAAGAGGGGGCCATAACTATGGCTACACCTTC.

As for this clone: One end of the junction fails to match germline, which may point to a read error. This sequence joins TRBV6-6 and TRBJ2-1; a possible D gene is TRBD1 (6 bases). The CDR3 totals 13 residues. The V gene's germline CDR1 is MNHNY and CDR2 SVGAGI (reference sequence). The CDR3, as DNA: TGTGCCAGCAGTTACTCCTGGGACAACGAGCAGTTCTTC. Amino acid sequence: CASSYSWDNEQFF.

This clone was recorded only once. V usage is TRBV13 and J usage is TRBJ2-4; D is undetermined. This CDR3 comprises 16 residues. Germline V lookup: CDR1 PRHDT, CDR2 FYEKMQ (reference sequence). The V end was cut by 1 base, the J end by 0 bases, with 10 bases between. CDR3 sequence: CASSLVEELAKNIQYF. The CDR3 nucleotides are TGTGCCAGCAGCTTAGTAGAGGAACTAGCCAAAAACATTCAGTACTTC.

This rearrangement joins TRBV13 to TRBJ2-1, with D possibly matching TRBD2 (6 bases). The V and J ends lost 4 bases and 9 bases respectively, with 19 bases between them. In germline, CDR1 is PRHDT, CDR2 FYEKMQ (reference sequence). This CDR3 comprises 15 residues. The CDR3 spells CASSSDRLGRPEQFF. The CDR3, as DNA: TGTGCCAGCAGCTCCGATAGACTAGGTCGGCCTGAGCAGTTCTTC.

The chain is built from TRBV28 and TRBJ2-7, with D unresolved. The germline V gene has CDR1 MDHEN and CDR2 SYDVKM. CDR3 length: 11 amino acids. Trimming left V 7 bases short and J 7 bases short, with 11 bases between. The CDR3 DNA reads TGTGCCAGCACCACAAGCTATGAGCAGTACTTC. This sequence encodes CASTTSYEQYF.

The rearrangement links TRBV18 to TRBJ2-7, with D perhaps TRBD1 (5 bases). The CDR3 has 14 residues. V was shortened by 0 bases and J by 1 base, with 7 bases between the two germline ends. The germline gives CDR1 KGHSH, CDR2 LQKENI. The CDR3 nucleotides are TGTGCCAGCTCACCACCTAGGGGTTCCTACGAGCAGTACTTC. Its protein product is CASSPPRGSYEQYF. Complete variable domain (other parts from reference TRBV18 and TRBJ2-7): NAGVMQNPRHLVRRRGQEARLRCSPMKGHSHVYWYRQLPEEGLKFMVYLQKENIIDESGMPKERFSAEFPKEGPSILRIQQVVRGDSAAYFCASSPPRGSYEQYFGPGTRLTVT.

CDR3 sequence: CASSRGTASNQPQHF. CDR3 nucleotides: TGTGCCAGCAGCCGGGGGACAGCCAGCAATCAGCCCCAGCATTTT. The rearrangement uses TRBV4-2 and TRBJ1-5, with 7 nucleotides matching TRBD1. V shed 4 bases, J shed 1 base, and the junction held 4 bases outside the gene matches. Germline loops: CDR1 LGHNA, CDR2 YNFKEQ. The CDR3 contains 15 residues.

This clone was recorded a few times. The chain links TRBV6-5 to TRBJ1-1, with D possibly being TRBD1 (6 bases). In germline, CDR1 is MNHEY, CDR2 SVGAGI. With 2 bases removed from V and 5 bases from J, the gap between germline ends came to 9 bases. This CDR3 has 13 amino acids. The CDR3 DNA follows: TGTGCCAGCAGTTACGGACAGACAACTGAAGCTTTCTTT. Its protein product is CASSYGQTTEAFF.

J is TRBJ2-7 and V is TRBV6-1; 9 bases fit TRBD1. The CDR3 is 14 residues long. J lost 3 bases, V lost 5 bases, and 5 bases had no gene match. CDR1 is MNHNS, CDR2 SASEGT, per germline. CDR3 DNA sequence: TGTGCCAGCAGTTCCGGGACAGGGTTCTACGAGCAGTACTTC. This translates into CASSSGTGFYEQYF.

The chain recombines TRBV29-1 with TRBJ2-1; D possibly corresponds to TRBD2 (5 bases). V shed 8 bases and J shed 4 bases, with 21 bases lying between them. The CDR3 is made up of 15 amino acids. The germline V gene has CDR1 SQVTM and CDR2 ANQGSEA. CDR3 residues: CSTPGELVRYNEQFF. CDR3 bases: TGCAGCACCCCCGGGGAGCTAGTCCGGTACAATGAGCAGTTCTTC.

Details on this clone: Other DNA sequences in this sample translate to the same CDR3. The CDR3 nucleotides read TGTGCCAGCTCACCTCAAGAGACCCAGTACTTC. Its protein is CASSPQETQYF. This chain uses TRBV18 with TRBJ2-5; D is undetermined. This CDR3 comprises 11 residues. Trimming shortened V by 3 bases and J by 2 bases, and 1 base separated the two germline ends. Germline V gene lookup returns CDR1 KGHSH and CDR2 LQKENI.

This chain uses TRBV27 with TRBJ2-6; TRBD1 agrees at 7 bases. The CDR3 runs to 15 residues. The germline CDR1 and CDR2 sequences are MNHEY and SMNVEV (reference sequence). V shed 6 bases, J shed 0 bases, and the junction held 2 bases outside the gene matches. The CDR3 DNA sequence: TGTGCCAGCAGCTCAGGGGGCTCTGGGGCCAACGTCCTGACTTTC. This sequence encodes CASSSGGSGANVLTF.

This clone occurred once. The chain is built from TRBV6-1 and TRBJ1-1, with TRBD1 as a possible D gene (5 bases). The CDR3 is made up of 12 amino acids. Trimming left V 6 bases short and J 1 base short, with 6 bases between. CDR1 MNHNS and CDR2 SASEGT come from the germline V gene. The CDR3 nucleotides read TGTGCCAGCAGGGGACCGAACACTGAAGCTTTCTTT. Translation gives CASRGPNTEAFF.

The chain carries TRBV13 and TRBJ2-5; perhaps TRBD1 as D (5 bases). The J call is doubtful: the DNA matches TRBJ2-7 better. The CDR3 extends over 13 amino acids. In germline, CDR1 is PRHDT, CDR2 FYEKMQ (reference sequence). The CDR3 DNA reads as TGTGCCAGCAGCTTAACAGGAACCTACGAGCAGTACTTC. Amino acid sequence: CASSLTGTYEQYF.

This chain connects TRBV28 to TRBJ1-6; 7 bases agree with TRBD1. The CDR3 is made up of 16 amino acids. The germline V gene has CDR1 MDHEN and CDR2 SYDVKM. The trim removed 6 bases at V and 2 bases at J, leaving 7 bases unmatched. CDR3 nucleotide sequence: TGTGCCAGCAGATTCGACAGGGAGACCTATAATTCACCCCTCCACTTT. As protein: CASRFDRETYNSPLHF.

The chain carries TRBV5-5 and TRBJ1-5; a possible D gene is TRBD1 (6 bases). Germline CDR1 is SGHKS and CDR2 is YYEKEE (reference sequence). The V gene lost 0 bases and the J gene lost 1 base, with 11 bases spanning the gap. CDR3 size: 16 residues. The CDR3 here is CASSLGRTASNQPQHF. The DNA of the CDR3 is TGTGCCAGCAGCTTGGGAAGGACAGCCAGCAATCAGCCCCAGCATTTT.

This chain links TRBV19 with TRBJ1-5, with D hard to call. The V gene lost 5 bases and the J gene lost 1 base, with 12 bases spanning the gap. In germline, CDR1 is LNHDA, CDR2 SQIVND (reference sequence). This CDR3 is built from 15 residues. The CDR3 reads CASSGQARSNQPQHF. The CDR3 DNA reads as TGTGCCAGTAGTGGGCAGGCGAGGAGCAATCAGCCCCAGCATTTT. Combining the CDR3 with reference TRBV19 and TRBJ1-5 gives the whole variable domain DGGITQSPKYLFRKEGQNVTLSCEQNLNHDAMYWYRQDPGQGLRLIYYSQIVNDFQKGDIAEGYSVSREKKESFPLTVTSAQKNPTAFYLCASSGQARSNQPQHFGDGTRLSIL.

V gene TRBV9 combines with J gene TRBJ2-5, with D uncertain. The germline V and J ends were trimmed by 2 bases and 3 bases, with 17 bases remaining between them. Germline assignment: CDR1 SGDLS and CDR2 YYNGEE. CDR3 length: 16 residues. The CDR3 protein is CASSVDLRAVEETQYF. DNA of the CDR3: TGTGCCAGCAGCGTCGACCTTAGAGCAGTGGAAGAGACCCAGTACTTC.